These 4 T cell receptor beta chains were sequenced from one sample in a study of CD8+CD57+ T cells in acquired aplastic anemia. Genomic DNA constituted the template upon which TCR beta VDJ and CDR3 profiling was performed. MiXCR, applied by TCRdb to the reads, yields one record per CDR3 protein. The sample yields roughly 170,000 distinct CDR3 sequences, 48% seen once. Those patients picked for sequencing had displayed CD8+CD57+ cell expansion on flow cytometry. The specimen sequenced was sorted CD4+, CD8+, or CD8+CD57+ T cells (not recorded which) from PBMCs. These receptors were taken from a human donor with aplastic anemia.

This CDR3 is CASSYSQSYNSPLHF. The CDR3, as DNA: TGTGCCAGCAGTTACTCTCAGAGTTATAATTCACCCCTCCACTTT. This chain joins TRBV6-5 and TRBJ1-6; D not resolved. From germline, CDR1 is MNHEY and CDR2 SVGAGI. The CDR3 totals 15 residues. V lost 0 bases and J lost 4, with 7 bases in between.

This clonotype was counted only a few times. The chain carries TRBV6-5 and TRBJ2-3, with 9 bases that match TRBD1. V trimming: 1 base; J trimming: 5 bases; junction bases outside the gene matches: 4. This CDR3 spans 15 amino acids. Germline CDR1 MNHEY, CDR2 SVGAGI. Written as DNA, the CDR3 is TGTGCCAGCAGTTACTGGGGACAGGGCGTAGATACGCAGTATTTT. Translation: CASSYWGQGVDTQYF.

This clonotype was observed many times. In nucleotides, the CDR3 is TGTGCCAGCAGCCCCAGGGACAGGAATTCACCCCTCCACTTT. Its translation: CASSPRDRNSPLHF. The chain couples TRBV3-1 to TRBJ1-6; 8 bases are shared with TRBD1. Germline V CDR1 and CDR2: LGHDT, YNNKEL (reference sequence). CDR3 length: 14 amino acids. J was trimmed by 7 bases and V by 4 bases; bases with no gene match: 3. The variable domain in full, completed from reference TRBV3-1 and TRBJ1-6, reads DTAVSQTPKYLVTQMGNDKSIKCEQNLGHDTMYWYKQDSKKFLKIMFSYNNKELIINETVPNRFSPKSPDKAHLNLHINSLELGDSAVYFCASSPRDRNSPLHFGNGTRLTVT.

The chain combines TRBV10-3 with TRBJ1-1, with a weak D call TRBD1 (6 bases). Germline assignment: CDR1 ENHRY and CDR2 SYGVKD. Trimming took 2 bases from V and 5 from J, leaving 15 bases between them. The CDR3 has 15 residues. The CDR3 coding sequence is TGTGCCATCAGTGAGACAGGGTCCTTGAGTACTGAAGCTTTCTTT. This sequence encodes CAISETGSLSTEAFF.